Listed below are T cell receptor beta chains from one sample, sequenced in a study of blood T cell repertoires in COVID-19. Using immunoSEQ multiplex PCR, the repertoire was profiled, and TCRdb retains in-frame clones only, with some absent. Here the sample spans some 140,000 clones, around 78% being singletons. Sequencing input: peripheral blood. The receptors stem from a human donor in a cohort sampled during active COVID-19. The CDR3 runs from the conserved cysteine through the conserved F or W. Fields, in order: J gene, D gene, clone size, V gene, CDR3 DNA, CDR3 protein. The D gene is left open where the match is weak. Where a row states a size, it is once, few, many or the class of an expanded clone; other rows omit it.

j_gene: TRBJ2-5
d_gene: TRBD1
abundance: .
v_gene: TRBV28
CDR3nt: TGTGCCAGCATATATAGGGGACAGGGTGAGACCCAGTACTTC
CDR3aa: CASIYRGQGETQYF

j_gene: TRBJ1-1
d_gene: TRBD1
abundance: .
v_gene: TRBV7-9
CDR3nt: TGTGCCAGCAGCTCACCCAAGGGGGCCGGGACTGAAGCTTTCTTT
CDR3aa: CASSSPKGAGTEAFF

j_gene: TRBJ1-3
d_gene: .
abundance: .
v_gene: TRBV5-6
CDR3nt: TGTGCCAGCAGCTTGGAGGGGCCTGGTGGAAACACCATATATTTT
CDR3aa: CASSLEGPGGNTIYF

j_gene: TRBJ1-5
d_gene: TRBD1
abundance: .
v_gene: TRBV2
CDR3nt: TGTGCCAGCACTTCAGACAGGGGGGGAAGCAATCAGCCCCAGCATTTT
CDR3aa: CASTSDRGGSNQPQHF

j_gene: TRBJ2-2
d_gene: .
abundance: .
v_gene: TRBV4-2
CDR3nt: TGTGCCAGCAGCCACGACAAGAACACCGGGGAGCTGTTTTTT
CDR3aa: CASSHDKNTGELFF

j_gene: TRBJ1-2
d_gene: .
abundance: .
v_gene: TRBV25-1
CDR3nt: TGTGCCAGCAGTGAACTGGGCAGGGGCCTTCTAGGAACTGGCTACACCTTC
CDR3aa: CASSELGRGLLGTGYTF

j_gene: TRBJ2-2
d_gene: .
abundance: few
v_gene: TRBV24-1
CDR3nt: TGTGCCACCGGGAGAGGCGCGATAGGTTCCGGGGAGCTGTTTTTT
CDR3aa: CATGRGAIGSGELFF

j_gene: TRBJ2-1
d_gene: TRBD1
abundance: .
v_gene: TRBV7-3
CDR3nt: TGTGCCAGCAGCTTCGACAGGGGGCGTGATGAGCAGTTCTTC
CDR3aa: CASSFDRGRDEQFF

j_gene: TRBJ1-5
d_gene: .
abundance: .
v_gene: TRBV4-1
CDR3nt: TGCGCCAGCAGCTCCCGGGTTATTAGCAATCAGCCCCAGCATTTT
CDR3aa: CASSSRVISNQPQHF

j_gene: TRBJ1-1
d_gene: .
abundance: .
v_gene: TRBV5-4
CDR3nt: TGTGCCAGCAGCTTGGCCAGGAAGAACACTGAAGCTTTCTTT
CDR3aa: CASSLARKNTEAFF

j_gene: TRBJ2-1
d_gene: .
abundance: .
v_gene: TRBV4-1
CDR3nt: TGCGCCAGCAGCCGATTCCGGGGGACCCACAATGAGCAGTTCTTC
CDR3aa: CASSRFRGTHNEQFF

j_gene: TRBJ2-7
d_gene: TRBD1
abundance: .
v_gene: TRBV7-8
CDR3nt: TGTGCCAGCAGCTTATACGGACAGGGGGCCAACGAGCAGTACTTC
CDR3aa: CASSLYGQGANEQYF

j_gene: TRBJ2-3
d_gene: TRBD2
abundance: .
v_gene: TRBV11-3
CDR3nt: TGTGCCAGCAGCTTATCCAGCGGGGACGATACGCAGTATTTT
CDR3aa: CASSLSSGDDTQYF

j_gene: TRBJ2-7
d_gene: TRBD1
abundance: .
v_gene: TRBV7-8
CDR3nt: TGTGCCAGCAGCCCAACAGGGGGTAGGCGCGAGCAGTACTTC
CDR3aa: CASSPTGGRREQYF

j_gene: TRBJ1-5
d_gene: .
abundance: .
v_gene: TRBV6-4
CDR3nt: TGTGCCAGCCAGGGTTACTTTATATCTGCGGGAGTTCAACCCCAGCATTTT
CDR3aa: CASQGYFISAGVQPQHF